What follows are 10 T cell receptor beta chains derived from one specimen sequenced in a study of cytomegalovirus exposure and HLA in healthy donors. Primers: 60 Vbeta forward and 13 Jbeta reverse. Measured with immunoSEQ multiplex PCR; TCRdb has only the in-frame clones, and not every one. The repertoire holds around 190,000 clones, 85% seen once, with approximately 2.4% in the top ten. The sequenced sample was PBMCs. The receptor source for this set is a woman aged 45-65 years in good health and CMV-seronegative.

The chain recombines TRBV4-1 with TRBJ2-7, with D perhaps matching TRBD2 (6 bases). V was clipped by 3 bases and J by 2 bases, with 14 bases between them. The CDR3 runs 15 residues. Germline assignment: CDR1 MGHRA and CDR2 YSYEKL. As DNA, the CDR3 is TGCGCCAGCAGCCACTTATTGGAGGGAACCTACGAGCAGTACTTC. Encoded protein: CASSHLLEGTYEQYF.

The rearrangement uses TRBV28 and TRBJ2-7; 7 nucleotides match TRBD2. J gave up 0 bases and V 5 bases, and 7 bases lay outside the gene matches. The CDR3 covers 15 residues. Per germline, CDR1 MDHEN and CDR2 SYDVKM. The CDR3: CASSPGGSSSYEQYF. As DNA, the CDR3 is TGTGCCAGCAGTCCCGGGGGGAGTAGCTCCTACGAGCAGTACTTC.

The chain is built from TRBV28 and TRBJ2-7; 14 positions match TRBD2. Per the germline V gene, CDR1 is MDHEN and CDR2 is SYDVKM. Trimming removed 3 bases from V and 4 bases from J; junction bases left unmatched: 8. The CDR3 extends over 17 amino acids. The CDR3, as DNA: TGTGCCAGCAGTTTGGGGACTAGCGGGAGAAGCTCTTACGAGCAGTACTTC. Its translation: CASSLGTSGRSSYEQYF. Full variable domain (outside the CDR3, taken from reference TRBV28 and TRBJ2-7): DVKVTQSSRYLVKRTGEKVFLECVQDMDHENMFWYRQDPGLGLRLIYFSYDVKMKEKGDIPEGYSVSREKKERFSLILESASTNQTSMYLCASSLGTSGRSSYEQYFGPGTRLTVT.

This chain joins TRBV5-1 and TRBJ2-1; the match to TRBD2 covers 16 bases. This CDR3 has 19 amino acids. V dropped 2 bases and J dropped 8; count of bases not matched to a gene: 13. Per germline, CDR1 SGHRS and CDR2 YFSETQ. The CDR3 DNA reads TGCGCCAGCAGCTTAATAAAGGGACTAGCGGGAGGGCCGAGCGATGAGCAGTTCTTC. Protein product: CASSLIKGLAGGPSDEQFF.

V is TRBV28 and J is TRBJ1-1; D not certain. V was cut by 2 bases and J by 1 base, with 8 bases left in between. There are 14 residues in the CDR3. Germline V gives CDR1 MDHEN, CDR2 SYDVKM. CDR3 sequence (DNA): TGTGCCAGCAGTTTACAGGTGCGGAACACTGAAGCTTTCTTT. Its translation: CASSLQVRNTEAFF.

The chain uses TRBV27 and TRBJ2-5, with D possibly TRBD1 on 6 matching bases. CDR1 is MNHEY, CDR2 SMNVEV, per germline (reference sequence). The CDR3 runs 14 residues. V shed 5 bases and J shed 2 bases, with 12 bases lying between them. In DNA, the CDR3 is TGTGCCAGCAGTCCTCAGGGGCAGCAAGAGACCCAGTACTTC. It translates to CASSPQGQQETQYF.

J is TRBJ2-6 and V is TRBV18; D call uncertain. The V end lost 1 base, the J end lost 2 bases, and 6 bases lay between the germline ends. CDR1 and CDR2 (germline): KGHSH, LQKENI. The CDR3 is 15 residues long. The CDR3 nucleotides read TGTGCCAGCTCACCACTCGGTCCTGGGGCCAACGTCCTGACTTTC. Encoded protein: CASSPLGPGANVLTF.

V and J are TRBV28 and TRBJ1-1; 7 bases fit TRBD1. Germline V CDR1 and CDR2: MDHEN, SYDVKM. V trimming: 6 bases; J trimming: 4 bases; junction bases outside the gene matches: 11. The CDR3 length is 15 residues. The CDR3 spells CASRSIGQGGTEAFF. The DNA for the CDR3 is TGTGCCAGCAGGAGTATCGGGCAGGGGGGCACTGAAGCTTTCTTT.

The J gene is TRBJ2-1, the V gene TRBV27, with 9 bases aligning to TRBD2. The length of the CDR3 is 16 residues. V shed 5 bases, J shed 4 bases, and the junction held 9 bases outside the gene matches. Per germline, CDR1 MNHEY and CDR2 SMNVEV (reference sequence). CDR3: CASSLLGGREYNEQFF. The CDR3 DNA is TGTGCCAGCAGTCTTCTCGGCGGGAGGGAATACAATGAGCAGTTCTTC.

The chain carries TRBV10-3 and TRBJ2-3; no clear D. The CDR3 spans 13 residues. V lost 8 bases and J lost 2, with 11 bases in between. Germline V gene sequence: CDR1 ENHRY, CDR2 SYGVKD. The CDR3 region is CAIARHTTDTQYF. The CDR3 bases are TGTGCCATCGCCCGCCACACCACAGATACGCAGTATTTT.